These 18 T cell receptor beta chains were sequenced from one sample in a study of T-cell reconstitution after alpha-beta-depleted transplantation in children (dated by TCRdb to the mid-2010s). The library was generated by PCR. Sequencing used an Illumina HiSeq 2500. To normalize quantification of the TCRbeta repertoire, the TCR libraries were built with molecular barcoding that relied on unique molecular identifiers. The public reads were quality trimmed at Q25 with fastp and then assembled into clones with MiXCR by TCRdb, keeping productive beta chains. Records with the same CDR3 protein are collapsed into one entry carrying the most frequent genes and DNA. For this sample the table gives around 680,000 distinct CDR3 sequences, of which 16% were detected only once. The leading ten clones occupy about 1.1% of the sample. The source material was PBMCs from the stem cell graft donor, sampled from the stem cell graft. Receptors were obtained from a human donor who donated a stem cell graft to a child with acute myeloid leukemia.

This clonotype was observed a handful of times. This chain joins TRBV13 and TRBJ2-1; the match to TRBD1 covers 11 bases. Trimming cost V 0 bases and J 4 bases; bases outside gene matches: 5. This CDR3 contains 17 residues. CDR1 and CDR2 (germline): PRHDT, FYEKMQ (reference sequence). CDR3 coding DNA: TGTGCCAGCAGCTTAGGCTGGGGACAGGGGGGGTACAATGAGCAGTTCTTC. Translation gives CASSLGWGQGGYNEQFF.

The table lists this clonotype with a few counts. This sequence joins TRBV24-1 and TRBJ2-1, with 9 nucleotides matching TRBD1. V lost 1 base and J lost 3; bases outside the gene matches: 9. Germline CDR1 and CDR2: KGHDR and SFDVKD. CDR3 length: 18 amino acids. The CDR3 bases are TGTGCCACCAGTGATTTCCCGGGACAGGGCCCAAACTACAATGAGCAGTTCTTC. Protein sequence: CATSDFPGQGPNYNEQFF.

The V call is TRBV5-1, the J call TRBJ2-5, with 11 positions matching TRBD2. V lost 2 bases to trimming and J lost 3 bases; unmatched junction nucleotides: 6. CDR1 is SGHRS and CDR2 is YFSETQ in the germline V gene. The CDR3 is made up of 16 amino acids. The CDR3 region is CASSLSSGGIEETQYF. The CDR3 DNA reads as TGCGCCAGCAGCTTATCTAGCGGGGGGATTGAAGAGACCCAGTACTTC.

The chain links TRBV11-3 to TRBJ1-2; D unclear. Germline loops: CDR1 SGHNT, CDR2 YENEEA. Trimming removed 0 bases from V and 7 bases from J, with 9 bases in between. The CDR3 contains 13 residues. CDR3 sequence (DNA): TGTGCCAGCAGCTTAGAGGGTTTAGGTGGCTACACCTTC. Its translation is CASSLEGLGGYTF. The full variable domain, in which reference TRBV11-3 and TRBJ1-2 provide the parts outside the CDR3, is EAGVVQSPRYKIIEKKQPVAFWCNPISGHNTLYWYLQNLGQGPELLIRYENEEAVDDSQLPKDRFSAERLKGVDSTLKIQPAELGDSAVYLCASSLEGLGGYTFGSGTRLTVV.

This clonotype occurred a few times. The chain combines TRBV6-2 or TRBV6-3 with TRBJ2-3; D possibly matches TRBD1 or TRBD2 (6 bases each). The CDR3 runs to 15 residues. Germline-derived CDR1 and CDR2 are MNHEY and SVGEGT. Trimming removed 2 bases at V and 5 bases at J, with 14 bases between. CDR3 in DNA: TGTGCCAGCAGTTACCGAGGGGGGCTCTTAGATACGCAGTATTTT. Translation: CASSYRGGLLDTQYF.

To note about this clonotype: A much larger clone lies one base from this, so it may be a read error. CDR3 loop: CASSDRGGYGYTF. The DNA for the CDR3 is TGTGCCAGCAGTGACAGGGGAGGCTATGGCTACACCTTC. The genes are TRBV6-4 and TRBJ1-2, with a tentative D call TRBD1 (5 bases). V was pared by 2 bases and J by 4 bases, with 8 bases between. The length of the CDR3 is 13 residues. Germline V gives CDR1 MRHNA, CDR2 SNTAGT.

This chain links TRBV4-2 with TRBJ2-7, with 7 bases aligning to TRBD2. CDR1 LGHNA and CDR2 YNFKEQ come from the germline V gene. V lost 1 base, J lost 3 bases, and 9 bases stayed unmatched. The CDR3 length is 16 residues. The DNA for the CDR3 is TGTGCCAGCAGCCAAGTCCCCGGGGGGAGATTCTACGAGCAGTACGTC. It encodes CASSQVPGGRFYEQYV.

This clonotype showed up many times. V gene TRBV29-1 combines with J gene TRBJ2-5, with 7 bases identical to TRBD2. This CDR3 comprises 15 residues. CDR1 and CDR2 from the germline V gene are SQVTM and ANQGSEA. J was trimmed by 3 bases and V by 3 bases; bases with no gene match: 10. This CDR3 is CSVDGLAGSKETQYF. The CDR3 region has the DNA TGCAGCGTTGATGGGTTAGCGGGTAGCAAAGAGACCCAGTACTTC.

This clonotype turned up a few times. This chain connects TRBV5-1 to TRBJ1-2; D is undetermined. Deletions cut 3 bases from V and 7 bases from J, with 13 bases between. The CDR3 has 13 amino acids. Germline values: CDR1 SGHRS, CDR2 YFSETQ. CDR3 amino acids: CASSSPGKGGYTF. CDR3 nucleotides: TGCGCCAGCAGCTCGCCGGGAAAGGGTGGCTACACCTTC.

The J gene is TRBJ1-5, the V gene TRBV4-2, with a tentative D call TRBD1 (5 bases). V shed 0 bases and J shed 4 bases, with 10 bases lying between them. Germline lookup yields CDR1 LGHNA and CDR2 YNFKEQ. CDR3 length: 15 amino acids. CDR3: CASSQEWGVNQPQHF. The CDR3, as DNA: TGTGCCAGCAGCCAAGAATGGGGGGTGAATCAGCCCCAGCATTTT.

In this sample, this clonotype turned up a few times. V usage is TRBV5-1 and J usage is TRBJ2-3; TRBD2 is a possible D gene (6 bases). This CDR3 has 15 amino acids. V lost 4 bases to trimming and J lost 1 base, with 13 bases between them. Germline V gives CDR1 SGHRS, CDR2 YFSETQ. The CDR3, as DNA: TGCGCCAGCAGCCCCAACACGGGAGGCACAGATACGCAGTATTTT. It encodes CASSPNTGGTDTQYF.

Ten or more counts support this clonotype. The chain uses TRBV6-5 and TRBJ2-7; a weak D match, TRBD1 (6 bases). Germline values: CDR1 MNHEY, CDR2 SVGAGI. The CDR3 sequence is 15 residues long. With 5 bases removed from V and 0 bases from J, the gap between germline ends came to 14 bases. The DNA for the CDR3 is TGTGCCAGCAGTACGCGACAGGTGAGCTCCTACGAGCAGTACTTC. Amino acid sequence: CASSTRQVSSYEQYF.

This clonotype was counted ten times or more. V usage is TRBV7-2 and J usage is TRBJ2-1, with 8 bases fitting TRBD2. V dropped 5 bases and J dropped 7; count of bases not matched to a gene: 7. This CDR3 is 14 amino acids long. CDR1 and CDR2 from the germline V gene are SGHTA and FQGNSA. The CDR3 DNA sequence: TGTGCCAGCAGCGAGCGGGGGCGAAGGAATGAGCAGTTCTTC. Translation: CASSERGRRNEQFF.

This clonotype was recorded a few times. The chain combines TRBV7-2 with TRBJ2-1, with D tentatively TRBD1 (6 bases). This CDR3 contains 14 residues. CDR1 SGHTA and CDR2 FQGNSA come from the germline V gene. With 5 bases removed from V and 8 bases from J, the gap between germline ends came to 16 bases. CDR3 sequence reads: CASSRVQGSDEQFF. The CDR3 DNA reads as TGTGCCAGCAGCCGAGTACAGGGATCCGATGAGCAGTTCTTC. The full variable domain, with the rest looked up from reference TRBV7-2 and TRBJ2-1, is GAGVSQSPSNKVTEKGKDVELRCDPISGHTALYWYRQSLGQGLEFLIYFQGNSAPDKSGLPSDRFSAERTGGSVSTLTIQRTQQEDSAVYLCASSRVQGSDEQFFGPGTRLTVL.

This clonotype was observed many times. V usage is TRBV20-1 and J usage is TRBJ1-1; D perhaps matches TRBD1 (5 bases). Germline CDR1 and CDR2: DFQATT and SNEGSKA (reference sequence). V lost 6 bases to trimming and J lost 11 bases, with 19 bases between them. CDR3 length equals 12 residues. CDR3: CSASPRGGRAFF. The DNA of the CDR3 is TGCAGTGCCTCTCCCCGGGGCGGGAGGGCTTTCTTT.

The chain couples TRBV4-3 to TRBJ1-4, with TRBD1 matching 11 bases. The length of the CDR3 is 17 residues. The V and J ends lost 5 bases and 6 bases, in that order; junction bases with no gene match: 11. From germline, CDR1 is LGHNA and CDR2 YSLEER. Written as DNA, the CDR3 is TGCGCCAGCAGCGAAGGGACAGGGGGAGTAATGGATGAAAAACTGTTTTTT. This translates into CASSEGTGGVMDEKLFF.

The table lists this clonotype with a few counts. V is TRBV7-2 and J is TRBJ2-1, with D perhaps TRBD2 (5 bases). V shed 6 bases and J shed 5 bases, with 11 bases lying between them. CDR1 is SGHTA and CDR2 is FQGNSA in the germline V gene. The CDR3 is made up of 13 amino acids. For the CDR3, the DNA is TGTGCCAGCAGTTCATCCGGGAACAATGAGCAGTTCTTC. It specifies CASSSSGNNEQFF.

The V gene is TRBV25-1, the J gene TRBJ1-4, with 7 bases identical to TRBD1. CDR1 is MGHDK, CDR2 SYGVNS, per germline. Germline trimming cut 8 bases from V and 7 bases from J; bases unmatched to any gene: 10. The CDR3 is 14 amino acids. The CDR3 DNA is TGTGCCAGCGGACAGGTTTCTTCGCGTGAAAAACTGTTTTTT. This sequence encodes CASGQVSSREKLFF.